Listed here are 25 T cell receptor beta chains from one sample, sequenced in a study of cytomegalovirus exposure and HLA in healthy donors. Measured with immunoSEQ multiplex PCR; TCRdb has only the in-frame clones, and not every one. The sample shows 100,000 to 150,000 clones, 95% to 97% of them seen only once. Sequences were obtained from PBMCs. These receptors came from a man between 18 and 35 years old in good health and CMV-seronegative.

In the case of this clone: This sample includes further DNA sequences coding for the same CDR3. The rearrangement joins TRBV6-5 to TRBJ1-3, with D unclear. There are 14 residues in the CDR3. Germline values: CDR1 MNHEY, CDR2 SVGAGI. The V and J ends lost 3 bases and 0 bases respectively, with 6 bases between them. CDR3 nucleotides: TGTGCCAGCAGTTATGGGAGCTCTGGAAACACCATATATTTT. It yields the protein CASSYGSSGNTIYF.

This chain uses TRBV5-6 with TRBJ2-2, with 8 nucleotides matching TRBD1. V was clipped by 4 bases and J by 6 bases; unmatched bases: 5. The length of the CDR3 is 14 residues. The germline gives CDR1 SGHDT, CDR2 YYEEEE. In DNA form, the CDR3 reads TGTGCCAGCAGCCCGGACAGGGATTCCGGGGAGCTGTTTTTT. Translated: CASSPDRDSGELFF.

This clone came up once. The chain carries TRBV6-6 and TRBJ2-7; possibly TRBD1 for D (5 bases). Between the trimmed V and J ends, which lost 5 bases and 5 bases, there was a span of 19 bases. The germline V gene has CDR1 MNHNY and CDR2 SVGAGI (reference sequence). The CDR3 is made up of 15 amino acids. The chain's CDR3 is CASSLDSARFHEQYF. The CDR3 region has the DNA TGTGCCAGCAGTCTCGACAGCGCTCGCTTCCACGAGCAGTACTTC.

V gene TRBV7-8 combines with J gene TRBJ1-1; the D gene is possibly TRBD1 (5 bases). The CDR3 is 16 amino acids. Trimming stripped 0 bases from V and 4 bases from J, with 15 bases between. Germline V CDR1 and CDR2: SGHVS, FQNEAQ. The CDR3 DNA reads as TGTGCCAGCAGCTTAGCCTCACGGGGGGGAGCCACTGAAGCTTTCTTT. Its protein is CASSLASRGGATEAFF.

V usage is TRBV29-1 and J usage is TRBJ1-2; D is undetermined. Germline V gene lookup returns CDR1 SQVTM and CDR2 ANQGSEA. Trimming took 0 bases from V and 8 from J, leaving 22 bases between them. This CDR3 comprises 16 residues. As DNA, the CDR3 is TGCAGCGTTGAAGATCGGTCTTCTCGGGGATCCGGGGGCTACACCTTC. Protein: CSVEDRSSRGSGGYTF.

This chain joins TRBV27 and TRBJ2-7; 11 bases agree with TRBD2. V shed 4 bases and J 5 bases; nucleotides not matched to a gene: 10. From germline, CDR1 is MNHEY and CDR2 SMNVEV (reference sequence). This CDR3 region has 16 residues. This chain's CDR3 is CASSYLAGGPRHEQYF. The CDR3 DNA is TGTGCCAGCAGTTACTTAGCGGGAGGGCCTAGGCACGAGCAGTACTTC.

The chain combines TRBV10-1 with TRBJ1-2, with D possibly being TRBD1 (5 bases). The CDR3 runs to 12 residues. Germline V CDR1 and CDR2: WNHNN, SYGVQD (reference sequence). V was trimmed by 6 bases and J by 8 bases, leaving 13 bases between them. CDR3 in amino acids: CASSAKGRGYTF. The CDR3 DNA reads TGCGCCAGCAGCGCCAAGGGGCGGGGCTACACCTTC.

Only one count was recorded for this clone. This sequence joins TRBV9 and TRBJ2-5; 8 bases match TRBD1. Germline values: CDR1 SGDLS, CDR2 YYNGEE. Trimming removed 2 bases from V and 5 bases from J; junction bases left unmatched: 8. The CDR3 spans 15 residues. The CDR3 nucleotides read TGTGCCAGCAGCGTCGAGACAGGGGTAGGGGAGACCCAGTACTTC. Translating it yields CASSVETGVGETQYF.

The chain joins TRBV27 to TRBJ2-7; D possibly corresponds to TRBD2 (6 bases). This CDR3 is built from 14 residues. Trimming took 3 bases from V and 2 from J, leaving 11 bases between them. CDR1 and CDR2 from the germline V gene are MNHEY and SMNVEV (reference sequence). Here the CDR3 reads CASSFVRGAYEQYF. In nucleotides, the CDR3 is TGTGCCAGCAGTTTTGTGCGGGGAGCCTACGAGCAGTACTTC.

The chain combines TRBV5-1 with TRBJ2-2; D is perhaps TRBD2 (6 bases). V lost 4 bases to trimming and J lost 6 bases, with 13 bases between them. The CDR3 sequence is 14 residues long. Germline loops: CDR1 SGHRS, CDR2 YFSETQ. In DNA, the CDR3 is TGCGCCAGCAGCGAAGCCACGGGGGCCGGGGAGCTGTTTTTT. Translated, it gives CASSEATGAGELFF.

The chain recombines TRBV28 with TRBJ1-5; D might be TRBD1 (5 bases). V was clipped by 7 bases and J by 6 bases, with 16 bases between them. This CDR3 region has 14 residues. CDR1 and CDR2 (germline): MDHEN, SYDVKM. The CDR3 region is CASTWGDGPQPQHF. The CDR3, as DNA: TGTGCCAGCACCTGGGGGGACGGGCCTCAGCCCCAGCATTTT.

The rearrangement links TRBV11-3 to TRBJ2-2, with 7 bases fitting TRBD1. The trim removed 7 bases at V and 2 bases at J, leaving 19 bases unmatched. CDR1 and CDR2 (germline): SGHNT, YENEEA. The CDR3 length is 19 residues. For the CDR3, the DNA is TGTGCCAGCAACCCAGGGGGACATTTAACCCACGTTAACACCGGGGAGCTGTTTTTT. It yields the protein CASNPGGHLTHVNTGELFF. Using reference TRBV11-3 and TRBJ2-2 for the parts outside the CDR3, the full variable domain is EAGVVQSPRYKIIEKKQPVAFWCNPISGHNTLYWYLQNLGQGPELLIRYENEEAVDDSQLPKDRFSAERLKGVDSTLKIQPAELGDSAVYLCASNPGGHLTHVNTGELFFGEGSRLTVL.

V usage is TRBV29-1 and J usage is TRBJ2-3; 11 bases are shared with TRBD2. CDR3 length: 16 amino acids. From germline, CDR1 is SQVTM and CDR2 ANQGSEA. After removal of 2 bases from V and 5 bases from J, the junction contained 9 bases not matched to a gene. Here the CDR3 reads CSVESGLAAGLDTQYF. The CDR3 bases are TGCAGCGTTGAATCGGGACTAGCGGCCGGGTTAGATACGCAGTATTTT.

The CDR3 protein is CASSTGSSYNEQFF. CDR3 coding DNA: TGTGCCAGCAGCACAGGTAGCTCCTACAATGAGCAGTTCTTC. The rearrangement uses TRBV6-5 and TRBJ2-1; D might be TRBD1 (5 bases). Trimming removed 6 bases from V and 0 bases from J, with 9 bases in between. The CDR3 totals 14 residues. The germline CDR1 and CDR2 sequences are MNHEY and SVGAGI.

This chain connects TRBV5-1 to TRBJ1-2; D gene ambiguous. V was clipped by 6 bases and J by 0 bases, with 21 bases between them. This CDR3 contains 17 residues. The germline V gene encodes CDR1 SGHRS and CDR2 YFSETQ. The CDR3 loop is CASNREPAVQANYGYTF. Here the CDR3 DNA reads TGCGCCAGCAATCGGGAACCCGCCGTACAAGCTAACTATGGCTACACCTTC.

This chain links TRBV7-9 with TRBJ2-5, with D possibly matching TRBD1 (6 bases). Per germline, CDR1 SEHNR and CDR2 FQNEAQ (reference sequence). V lost 3 bases and J lost 3, with 14 bases in between. This CDR3 has 15 residues. The CDR3 loop reads CASSFGQGYEETQYF. CDR3 DNA sequence: TGTGCCAGCAGCTTCGGTCAGGGGTATGAAGAGACCCAGTACTTC.

The chain recombines TRBV9 with TRBJ2-7; the D gene is possibly TRBD2 (5 bases). CDR3 length: 12 residues. Per the germline V gene, CDR1 is SGDLS and CDR2 is YYNGEE. Deletions cut 4 bases from V and 3 bases from J, with 8 bases between. The CDR3 bases are TGTGCCAGCAGCTCCGGGATCTACGAGCAGTACTTC. Translation gives CASSSGIYEQYF.

The CDR3 region is CASSQFIRREYYNEQFF. The CDR3 DNA reads TGTGCCAGCAGCCAATTCATTCGGCGGGAGTACTACAATGAGCAGTTCTTC. This chain joins TRBV4-2 and TRBJ2-1, with 7 positions matching TRBD2. The CDR3 has 17 residues. The V and J ends lost 2 bases and 3 bases, in that order; junction bases with no gene match: 10. Germline values: CDR1 LGHNA, CDR2 YNFKEQ.

The chain recombines TRBV10-3 with TRBJ1-1; tentative D call: TRBD1 (6 bases). The V gene's germline CDR1 is ENHRY and CDR2 SYGVKD. With 0 bases removed from V and 3 bases from J, the gap between germline ends came to 8 bases. The length of the CDR3 is 14 residues. DNA of the CDR3: TGTGCCATCAGTGAGTCCCCAGGGGACACTGAAGCTTTCTTT. It is translated as CAISESPGDTEAFF.

This chain uses TRBV13 with TRBJ2-1; 9 positions agree with TRBD2. In germline, CDR1 is PRHDT, CDR2 FYEKMQ (reference sequence). The CDR3 is 16 residues long. The J segment lost 2 bases and the V segment lost 6 bases, leaving 8 bases of the junction unmatched. CDR3 sequence: CASRAYAGGPYNEQFF. The CDR3 bases are TGTGCCAGCAGAGCTTACGCGGGAGGGCCCTACAATGAGCAGTTCTTC.

This clone was counted once. The chain uses TRBV5-6 and TRBJ1-1, with 7 bases aligning to TRBD1. Germline CDR1 is SGHDT and CDR2 is YYEEEE. The V and J ends lost 4 bases and 6 bases, in that order; junction bases with no gene match: 3. This CDR3 is 12 amino acids long. The CDR3 loop is CASSLQGSEAFF. CDR3 sequence (DNA): TGTGCCAGCAGCCTACAGGGGTCTGAAGCTTTCTTT.

This chain links TRBV7-2 with TRBJ2-7; TRBD2 agrees at 7 bases. Losses at the gene ends were 5 bases for V and 0 bases for J; bases not matched to a gene: 7. Germline CDR1 and CDR2: SGHTA and FQGNSA. The CDR3 has 15 residues. CDR3 DNA sequence: TGTGCCAGCAGCGATACCGGGACTACCTCCTACGAGCAGTACTTC. Translating gives CASSDTGTTSYEQYF.

The rearrangement uses TRBV6-5 and TRBJ1-1, with TRBD1 identical over 11 bases. Trimming cost V 6 bases and J 11 bases; bases outside gene matches: 5. The germline gives CDR1 MNHEY, CDR2 SVGAGI. The CDR3 has 12 residues. CDR3 sequence (DNA): TGTGCCAGCAGAGGACAGGGGGCGCCGGCTTTCTTT. Protein sequence: CASRGQGAPAFF.

This clone was found once. A read error may produce the germline difference seen at one junction end. This chain joins TRBV5-1 and TRBJ2-1, with 8 bases aligning to TRBD1. This CDR3 has 15 amino acids. CDR1 is SGHRS and CDR2 is YFSETQ in the germline V gene. In DNA form, the CDR3 reads TGCGCCAGCAGATTGGAGGACAGGGCAGAATATGAGCAGTTCTTC. It translates to CASRLEDRAEYEQFF. The entire variable domain, with the rest obtained from reference TRBV5-1 and TRBJ2-1, is as follows: KAGVTQTPRYLIKTRGQQVTLSCSPISGHRSVSWYQQTPGQGLQFLFEYFSETQRNKGNFPGRFSGRQFSNSRSEMNVSTLELGDSALYLCASRLEDRAEYEQFFGPGTRLTVL.

The rearrangement uses TRBV9 and TRBJ2-3, with D possibly TRBD1 on 6 matching bases. V lost 2 bases, J lost 0 bases, and 10 bases lay in between. CDR3 length equals 15 residues. Germline CDR1 is SGDLS and CDR2 is YYNGEE. The CDR3 sequence is CASSVRTDSTDTQYF. The CDR3 DNA is TGTGCCAGCAGCGTCCGGACAGATAGCACAGATACGCAGTATTTT.